This T cell receptor beta chain was retrieved from a study of shared clonotypes between healthy human individuals. General study results and limits: In the sorted subsets, rarefaction showed sequencing was incomplete despite large depth. The study generally estimated greater richness for naive than memory subsets.

Selected positively for CCR7 and CD45RO-negative, naive CD8 cells excluded terminally differentiated effector memory CD45RA+ cells. Every donor, a Caucasian adult, lived in Nashville, Tennessee. Assay: immunoSEQ multiplex PCR; the TCRdb copy retains only in-frame clones and omits some. The repertoire includes millions of clones, roughly 95% of them detected once, and 0.85% to 1.3% sits in the top ten. CDR3 length equals 15 residues. Germline trimming cut 4 bases from V and 5 bases from J; bases unmatched to any gene: 7. Germline values: CDR1 MNHEY, CDR2 SMNVEV (reference sequence). This clone is a singleton in its sample. Its antigen is unknown.

This sequence joins TRBV27 and TRBJ2-2; 7 positions agree with TRBD2. This TCR was sampled from a man aged 18 to 29 in good health. Input material: naive CD8+ T cells sorted from blood. The CDR3 DNA reads as TGTGCCAGCAGTTACGCGGGAGAAGGTACCGGGGAGCTGTTTTTT. This encodes CASSYAGEGTGELFF.